The present entry profiles one TCR beta chain with its context. In its sample, this clonotype was seen many times. Its antigen remains undetermined. No per-base quality is available; no much larger clone lies one base away. In the germline V gene, CDR1 corresponds to SGHVS and CDR2 to FNYEAQ. Including cysteine and phenylalanine, the CDR3 has 18 amino acids. Kept here is only the CDR3 DNA, which spans 54 bases and is read in frame from base 1. The germline V end is reduced by 2 bases and the J end by 4 bases; junction bases left unmatched: 10. The data derive from a study of response to subunit inactivated influenza vaccine (dated by TCRdb to between 2017 and 2018). The study in broad terms: The study used deep quantitative T cell receptor repertoire profiling to track responses to a trivalent subunit inactivated influenza vaccine. What the work shows at the level of the full study, not this receptor alone: The authors proposed that each seasonal influenza vaccination may bring in only a limited number of new T cells.

Library construction relied on RT-PCR. Sequencing took place on an Illumina HiSeq 2500. In TCRdb, the public reads were trimmed at Q25 with fastp and aligned with MiXCR, with productive beta chains retained. Rows matching on CDR3 protein sequence are summarized as one entry with the most common DNA and genes. The sample contains a few hundred thousand distinct CDR3 sequences, around 13% of them found a single time. The ten most abundant clones make up approximately 10% of the sample. The chain couples TRBV7-6 to TRBJ2-1, with 11 bases matching TRBD2. This receptor was taken from a man between 50 and 59 years old who received an inactivated influenza vaccine. Donor details come from another sample of the same person, matched by shared clones. The specimen comprised PBMCs from blood, sampled about 11 days after vaccination. The CDR3 has the sequence CASSLNLAGGYVYNEQFF. The base sequence is TGTGCCAGCAGCTTAAACCTAGCGGGAGGATACGTATACAATGAGCAGTTCTTC.